Below, one T cell receptor (beta chain) is given with its context. The record originates from a study of T cells in Graves' hyperthyroidism and ophthalmopathy. Study summary: The authors collected peripheral blood at initial diagnosis, before any treatment.

The hyperthyroidism was newly diagnosed and had lasted under 2 months; the patients were aged 18 to 65. Amplification of TCR beta CDR3 regions used RNA as the template. In the first-round RT-PCR of the TCR CDR3, the HTBI primer set was used. TCRdb re-called the multiplex PCR reads through MiXCR, storing one row per CDR3 protein. Of 700,000 to 850,000 distinct CDR3 sequences listed, roughly 32% were seen once; the top ten hold 30% to 40%. Sequenced material: blood. The sequence was obtained from a woman in her thirties or forties with Graves' hyperthyroidism.

The CDR3 coding sequence is TGTGCCATTCTTGACAGGGCCACTGAAGCTTTCTTT. Its translation is CAILDRATEAFF. The J gene is TRBJ1-1, the V gene TRBV10-3, with 7 bases lining up with TRBD1. The ends lost 9 bases at V and 4 bases at J; junction bases unmatched: 5. The CDR3 is 12 amino acids. CDR1 is ENHRY and CDR2 is SYGVKD in the germline V gene.